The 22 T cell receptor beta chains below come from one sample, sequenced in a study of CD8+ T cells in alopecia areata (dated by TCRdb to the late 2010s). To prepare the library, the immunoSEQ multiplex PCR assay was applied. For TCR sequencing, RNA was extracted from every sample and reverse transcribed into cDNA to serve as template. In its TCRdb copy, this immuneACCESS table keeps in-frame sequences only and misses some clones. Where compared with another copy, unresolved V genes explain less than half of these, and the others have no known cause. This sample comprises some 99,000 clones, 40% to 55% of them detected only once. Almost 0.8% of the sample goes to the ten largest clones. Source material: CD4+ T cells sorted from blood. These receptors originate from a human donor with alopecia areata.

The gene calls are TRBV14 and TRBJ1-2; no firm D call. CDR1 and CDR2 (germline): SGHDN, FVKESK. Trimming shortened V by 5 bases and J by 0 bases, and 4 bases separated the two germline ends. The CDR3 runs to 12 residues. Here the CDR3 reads CASSTPNYGYTF. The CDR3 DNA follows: TGTGCCAGCAGCACGCCTAACTATGGCTACACCTTC. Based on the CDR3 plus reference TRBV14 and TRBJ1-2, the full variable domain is EAGVTQFPSHSVIEKGQTVTLRCDPISGHDNLYWYRRVMGKEIKFLLHFVKESKQDESGMPNNRFLAERTGGTYSTLKVQPAELEDSGVYFCASSTPNYGYTFGSGTRLTVV.

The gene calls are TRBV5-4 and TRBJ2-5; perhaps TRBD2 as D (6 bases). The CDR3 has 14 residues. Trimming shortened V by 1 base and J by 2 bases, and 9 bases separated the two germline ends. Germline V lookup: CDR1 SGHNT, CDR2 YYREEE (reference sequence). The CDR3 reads CASSLYREQETQYF. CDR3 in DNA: TGTGCCAGCAGCTTGTATCGGGAGCAAGAGACCCAGTACTTC.

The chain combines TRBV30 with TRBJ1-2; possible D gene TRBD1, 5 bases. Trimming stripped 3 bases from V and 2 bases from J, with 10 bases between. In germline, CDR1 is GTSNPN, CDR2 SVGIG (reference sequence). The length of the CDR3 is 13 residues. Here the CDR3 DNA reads TGTGCCTGGAGCCAGGGATTGAACTATGGCTACACCTTC. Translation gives CAWSQGLNYGYTF.

The CDR3 DNA follows: TGTGCCTGGAGTCTCTCTACAGAAACCTATAACTATGGCTACACCTTC. It specifies CAWSLSTETYNYGYTF. The genes are TRBV30 and TRBJ1-2; unclear D gene. CDR3 length equals 16 residues. CDR1 is GTSNPN and CDR2 is SVGIG in the germline V gene (reference sequence). V dropped 2 bases and J dropped 1 base, with 17 bases sitting between them.

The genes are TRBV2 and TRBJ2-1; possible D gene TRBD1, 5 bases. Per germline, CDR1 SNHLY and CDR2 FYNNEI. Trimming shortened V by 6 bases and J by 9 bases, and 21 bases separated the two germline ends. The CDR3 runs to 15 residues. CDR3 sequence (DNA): TGTGCCAGCAGCCTAACAGGTGTTGAGCAGGGTGAGCAGTTCTTC. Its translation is CASSLTGVEQGEQFF.

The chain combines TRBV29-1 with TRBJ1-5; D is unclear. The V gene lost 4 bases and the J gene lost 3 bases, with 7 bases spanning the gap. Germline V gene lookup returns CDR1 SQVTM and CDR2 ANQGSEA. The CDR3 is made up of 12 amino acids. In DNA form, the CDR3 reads TGCAGCGTTGTAGAAAACAATCAGCCCCAGCATTTT. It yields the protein CSVVENNQPQHF.

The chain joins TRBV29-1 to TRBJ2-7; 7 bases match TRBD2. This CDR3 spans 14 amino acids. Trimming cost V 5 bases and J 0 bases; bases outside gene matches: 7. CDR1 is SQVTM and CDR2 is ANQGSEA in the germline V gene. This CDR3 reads CSVSSGGGSYEQYF. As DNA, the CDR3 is TGCAGCGTTTCGTCGGGAGGAGGCTCCTACGAGCAGTACTTC.

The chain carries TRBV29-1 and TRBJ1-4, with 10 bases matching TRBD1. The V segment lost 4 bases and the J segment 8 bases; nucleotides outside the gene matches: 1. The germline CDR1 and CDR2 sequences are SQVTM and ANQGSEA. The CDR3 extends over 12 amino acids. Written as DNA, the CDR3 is TGCAGCGTTGGGGACAGGGGAGAAAAACTGTTTTTT. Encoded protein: CSVGDRGEKLFF.

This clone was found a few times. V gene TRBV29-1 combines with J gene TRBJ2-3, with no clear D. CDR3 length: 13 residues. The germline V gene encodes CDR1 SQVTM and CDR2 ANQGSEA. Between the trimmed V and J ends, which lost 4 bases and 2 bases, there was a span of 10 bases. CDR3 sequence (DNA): TGCAGCGTTGTTCTGTCCTCCACAGATACGCAGTATTTT. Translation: CSVVLSSTDTQYF.

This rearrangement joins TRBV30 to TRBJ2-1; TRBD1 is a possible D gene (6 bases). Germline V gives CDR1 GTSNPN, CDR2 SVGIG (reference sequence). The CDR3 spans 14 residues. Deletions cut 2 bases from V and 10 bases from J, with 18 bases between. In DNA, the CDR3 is TGTGCCTGGAGTCTGGGGGCACATATCCGGGAGCAGTTCTTC. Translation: CAWSLGAHIREQFF.

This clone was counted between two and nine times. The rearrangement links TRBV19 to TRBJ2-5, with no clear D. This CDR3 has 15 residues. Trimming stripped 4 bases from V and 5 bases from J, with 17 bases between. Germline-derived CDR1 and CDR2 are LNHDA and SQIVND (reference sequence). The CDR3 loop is CASSNRHTPEETQYF. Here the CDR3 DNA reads TGTGCCAGTAGTAACCGACATACACCCGAGGAGACCCAGTACTTC. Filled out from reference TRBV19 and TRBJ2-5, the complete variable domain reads DGGITQSPKYLFRKEGQNVTLSCEQNLNHDAMYWYRQDPGQGLRLIYYSQIVNDFQKGDIAEGYSVSREKKESFPLTVTSAQKNPTAFYLCASSNRHTPEETQYFGPGTRLLVL.

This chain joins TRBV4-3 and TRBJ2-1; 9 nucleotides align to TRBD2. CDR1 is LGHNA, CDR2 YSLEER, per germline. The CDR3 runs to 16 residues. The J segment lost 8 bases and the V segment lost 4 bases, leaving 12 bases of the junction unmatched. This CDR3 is CASSPQASGTRDEQFF. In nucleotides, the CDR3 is TGCGCCAGCAGCCCCCAGGCTAGCGGGACTCGGGATGAGCAGTTCTTC.

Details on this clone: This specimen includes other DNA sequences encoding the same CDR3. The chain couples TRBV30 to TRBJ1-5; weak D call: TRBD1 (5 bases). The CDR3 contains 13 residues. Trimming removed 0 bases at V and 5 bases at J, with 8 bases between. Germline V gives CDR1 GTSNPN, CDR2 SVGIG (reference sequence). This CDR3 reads CAWSVRGDQPQHF. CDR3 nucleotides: TGTGCCTGGAGTGTTCGGGGGGATCAGCCCCAGCATTTT.

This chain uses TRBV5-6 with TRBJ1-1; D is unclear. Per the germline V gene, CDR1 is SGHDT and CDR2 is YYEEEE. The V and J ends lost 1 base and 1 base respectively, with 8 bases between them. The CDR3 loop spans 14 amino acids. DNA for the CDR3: TGTGCCAGCAGCTTGTTACGGGGGAACACTGAAGCTTTCTTT. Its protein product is CASSLLRGNTEAFF.

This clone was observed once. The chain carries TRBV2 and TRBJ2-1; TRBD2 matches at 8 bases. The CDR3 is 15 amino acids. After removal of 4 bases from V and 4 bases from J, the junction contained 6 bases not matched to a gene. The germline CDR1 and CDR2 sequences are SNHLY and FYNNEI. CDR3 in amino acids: CASSVRGGTYNEQFF. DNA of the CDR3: TGTGCCAGCAGTGTCCGGGGGGGCACGTACAATGAGCAGTTCTTC.

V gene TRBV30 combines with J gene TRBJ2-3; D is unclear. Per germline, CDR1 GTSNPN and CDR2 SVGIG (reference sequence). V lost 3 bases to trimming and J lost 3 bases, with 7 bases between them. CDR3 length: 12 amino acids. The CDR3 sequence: CAWRTQTDTQYF. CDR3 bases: TGTGCCTGGAGGACACAGACAGATACGCAGTATTTT.

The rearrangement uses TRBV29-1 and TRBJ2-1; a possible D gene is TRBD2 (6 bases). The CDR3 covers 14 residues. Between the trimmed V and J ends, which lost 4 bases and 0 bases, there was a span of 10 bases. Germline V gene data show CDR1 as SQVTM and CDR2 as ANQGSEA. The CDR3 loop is CSVALGGSYNEQFF. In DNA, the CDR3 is TGCAGCGTTGCTTTGGGGGGCTCCTACAATGAGCAGTTCTTC.

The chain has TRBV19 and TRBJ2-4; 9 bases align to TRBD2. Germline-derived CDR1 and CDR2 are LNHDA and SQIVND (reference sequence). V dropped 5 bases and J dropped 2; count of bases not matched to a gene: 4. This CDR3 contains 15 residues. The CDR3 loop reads CASSGLAGPKNIQYF. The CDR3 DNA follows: TGTGCCAGTAGTGGGCTAGCGGGGCCCAAAAACATTCAGTACTTC.

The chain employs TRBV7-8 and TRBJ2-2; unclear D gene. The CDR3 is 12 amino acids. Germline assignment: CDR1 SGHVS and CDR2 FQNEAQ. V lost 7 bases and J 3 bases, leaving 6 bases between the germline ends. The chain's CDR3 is CASNSYTGELFF. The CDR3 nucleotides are TGTGCCAGCAACTCGTACACCGGGGAGCTGTTTTTT.

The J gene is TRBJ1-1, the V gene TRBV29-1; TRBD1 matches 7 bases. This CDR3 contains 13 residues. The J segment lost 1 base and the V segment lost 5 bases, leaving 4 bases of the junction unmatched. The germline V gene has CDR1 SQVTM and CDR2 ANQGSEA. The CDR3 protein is CSVMGQSNTEAFF. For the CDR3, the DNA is TGCAGCGTTATGGGACAGTCGAACACTGAAGCTTTCTTT.

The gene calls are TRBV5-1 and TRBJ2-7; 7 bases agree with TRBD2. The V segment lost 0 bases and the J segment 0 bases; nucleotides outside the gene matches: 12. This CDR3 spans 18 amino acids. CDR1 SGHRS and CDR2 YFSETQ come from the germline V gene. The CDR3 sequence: CASSLGPLGTTSSYEQYF. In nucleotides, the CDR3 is TGCGCCAGCAGCTTGGGGCCTCTTGGGACTACCTCCTCCTACGAGCAGTACTTC. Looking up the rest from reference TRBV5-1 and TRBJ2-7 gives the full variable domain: KAGVTQTPRYLIKTRGQQVTLSCSPISGHRSVSWYQQTPGQGLQFLFEYFSETQRNKGNFPGRFSGRQFSNSRSEMNVSTLELGDSALYLCASSLGPLGTTSSYEQYFGPGTRLTVT.

The CDR3 sequence is CSVEGDNYEQYF. The DNA of the CDR3 is TGCAGCGTTGAGGGGGACAACTACGAGCAGTACTTC. The rearrangement uses TRBV29-1 and TRBJ2-7, with a weak D call TRBD1 (6 bases). Trimming cost V 3 bases and J 3 bases, with 9 bases left between them. Germline V gene data show CDR1 as SQVTM and CDR2 as ANQGSEA. The CDR3 is made up of 12 amino acids.